This T cell receptor beta chain was obtained from a study of shared clonotypes between healthy human individuals (dated by TCRdb to about 2020). About the investigation overall: The cohort comprised a couple of women and three men aged 18 to 49 years. For each donor, CD4 naive and CD4 memory were each run on three plates, CD8 naive on two plates, and CD8 memory on one plate. The study deeply sequenced blood TCR repertoires of 5 or 6 healthy adults to estimate repertoire size and the extent of clonotype sharing between individuals. To increase sequencing depth and limit assay-specific biases, different laboratories used diverse techniques to prepare libraries and sequence TCR repertoires. Leukapheresis yielded between about 0.94 and 9.5 billion PBMCs per donor. Findings and caveats that apply to the study as a whole: Naive subsets generally had larger estimated clonotype richness than memory subsets. Sharing across a handful of donors was observed for approximately 5% of naive CD4, about 3.2% of naive CD8, about 2.3% of memory CD4, and roughly 0.4% of memory CD8 clonotypes. Compared with non-shared clonotypes, the clonotypes found in all four sorted-subset donors had higher generation probabilities. Incomplete sequencing was indicated by rarefaction of sorted-subset datasets, despite the large sequencing depth. The small number of donors limited the genetic and exposure-history diversity represented. Based on pairwise subsampling, the degree of clonotype sharing among donors was expected to be affected by sequencing depth. Sampling was limited to blood, and TCR repertoires in tissue likely differ from TCR repertoires in blood.

Spanning cysteine to phenylalanine, the CDR3 consists of 15 amino acids. Just the 45-base CDR3 DNA is kept, in frame starting at base 1. Here V drops 4 bases and J drops 7 bases, and the junction holds 4 bases not matched to any gene. CDR1 MNHEY and CDR2 SMNVEV were looked up in the germline V gene (reference sequence). Healthy HIV-negative adults with no recently reported acute infections or vaccinations were included as donors. Every donor was a Caucasian adult residing in Nashville, Tennessee, USA. CD4+ T cells were enriched through magnetic negative selection, after which naive cells were positively selected on CD45RA and the remaining negative fraction served as the memory subset. Blood was obtained by leukapheresis, after which PBMCs were separated by Ficoll-Histopaque density gradient centrifugation and cryopreserved in liquid nitrogen vapor phase. Purity and quantity of every magnetically sorted T cell population were checked by analytical flow cytometry. Genomic DNA was isolated from every sorted fraction and measured by UV absorbance on a Nanodrop 2000c.

Using the deep immunoSEQ assay, multiplex PCR amplified TCR CDR3 regions from genomic DNA. Genomic DNA extracted from each cell subset was distributed evenly over all wells of several immunoSEQ 96-well plates, and each plate served as one replicate. For sorted subsets, about 200 ng genomic DNA, equal to about 30,000 T cell genomes, was loaded into each replicate PCR. The purified libraries were quantified using a Qubit 3.0 fluorometer, sized with a Bioanalyzer 2100, and then quantified again using the KAPA Library Quantification kit. Each immunoSEQ 96-well plate was sequenced on its own single-read 150-cycle Illumina NextSeq 550 flow cell. On the authors' methods: Because the immunoSEQ output held only junctional sequences and lacked quality scores, the filtering could not match the filtering applied to full-length reads. To assign V/J genes and CDR3, sequences were annotated using PyIR, a Python wrapper for IgBLAST v1.9, with IMGT germline references. Reads were filtered out if the reads had weak V/J assignments (E-value above 1e-6), no CDR3, stop codons, out-of-frame junctions, or ambiguous translated residues. V3J clonotypes were defined by identical inferred V gene, J gene, and CDR3 amino acid sequence. To compute the percentage overlap between repertoires, the number of shared unique clonotypes was divided by the size of the smaller repertoire. Richness of each repertoire was evaluated using RTK rarefaction, the Chao1 estimator, and Recon v2.1 estimates of unobserved clonotypes. Generation probabilities for all TCRbeta clonotypes obtained by the gDNA method from several donors were computed using OLGA. TCRdb holds this immuneACCESS table with in-frame rearrangements only. Some clones are missing; in checked studies, unresolved V genes explain under half, and the rest has no known cause. Clone size and the V and J calls come from that table; the DNA yielded D and trimming. For this sample there are 2 million to 2.5 million clones; 85% to 95% appear just once. Of the sample, approximately 0.4% is held by the ten largest clones.

Worth noting for this clone: No cognate antigen has been identified for it. Qualities for individual bases were not recorded, and no much larger clone is one base off.

This receptor was taken from a man between 18 and 35 years old in good health. Some clones in this sample may be carry-over from other donors' samples. The rearranged chain carries TRBV27 and TRBJ2-1, and 13 junctional nucleotides match TRBD2. The source material was naive CD4+ T cells from PBMCs. The meaning of the sample's cell subset or site label: CD45RA+ positively selected. The bases read TGTGCCAGCAGTTCGGGACTAGCGGGGCTGAATGAGCAGTTCTTC. Its product reads: CASSSGLAGLNEQFF.